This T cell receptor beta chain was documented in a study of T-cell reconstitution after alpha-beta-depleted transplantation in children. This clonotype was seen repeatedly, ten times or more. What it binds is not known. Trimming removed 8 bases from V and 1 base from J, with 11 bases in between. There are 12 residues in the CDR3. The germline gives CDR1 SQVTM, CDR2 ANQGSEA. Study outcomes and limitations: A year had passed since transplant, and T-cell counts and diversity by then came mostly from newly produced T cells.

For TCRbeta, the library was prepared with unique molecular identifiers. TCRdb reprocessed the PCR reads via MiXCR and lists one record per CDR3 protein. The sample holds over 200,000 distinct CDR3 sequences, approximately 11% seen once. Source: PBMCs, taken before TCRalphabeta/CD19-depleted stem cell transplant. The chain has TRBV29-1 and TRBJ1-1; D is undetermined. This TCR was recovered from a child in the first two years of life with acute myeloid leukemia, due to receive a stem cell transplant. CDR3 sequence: CSSTLGNTEAFF. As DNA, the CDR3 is TGCAGCTCAACCCTGGGGAACACTGAAGCTTTCTTT.